The following is a T cell receptor (beta chain) sequence with its context. No antigen is known for it. The assay was immunoSEQ multiplex PCR, and TCRdb's table has in-frame clones only and misses some. The repertoire holds under 85,000 clones, with about 85% as singletons. The time point was: week 23, last vaccination. The vaccine gave 300 ug of a 20-mer mutant IDH1 peptide subcutaneously per dose. This sample stems from a study of a mutant IDH1 vaccine in newly diagnosed glioma. Study context: Onset of vaccination occurred 4-6 weeks following radiotherapy alone, or with temozolomide cycles.

Germline values: CDR1 MGHRA, CDR2 YSYEKL. The CDR3 consists of 14 residues. V dropped 3 bases and J dropped 5 bases, with 13 bases sitting between them. V gene TRBV4-1 combines with J gene TRBJ2-5; D unclear. The origin of this receptor is a woman between 50 and 59 years old with glioma. This specimen was PBMCs, taken from a glioma patient whose treatment included an IDH1 peptide vaccine. CDR3 bases: TGCGCCAGCAGCCAGGCGGCGGTCGGGGAGACCCAGTACTTC. Protein product: CASSQAAVGETQYF.